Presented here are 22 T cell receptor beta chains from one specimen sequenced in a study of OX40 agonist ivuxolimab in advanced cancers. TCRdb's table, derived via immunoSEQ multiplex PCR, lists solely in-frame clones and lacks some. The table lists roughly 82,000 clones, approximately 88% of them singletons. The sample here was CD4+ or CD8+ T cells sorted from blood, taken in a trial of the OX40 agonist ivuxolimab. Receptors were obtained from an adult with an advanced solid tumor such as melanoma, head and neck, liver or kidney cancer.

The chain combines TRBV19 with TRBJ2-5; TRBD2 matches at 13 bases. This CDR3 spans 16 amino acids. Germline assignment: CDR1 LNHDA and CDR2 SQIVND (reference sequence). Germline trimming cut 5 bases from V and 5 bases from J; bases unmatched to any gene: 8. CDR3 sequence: CASSFPGTSGTETQYF. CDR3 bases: TGTGCCAGTAGTTTCCCCGGGACTAGCGGGACGGAGACCCAGTACTTC.

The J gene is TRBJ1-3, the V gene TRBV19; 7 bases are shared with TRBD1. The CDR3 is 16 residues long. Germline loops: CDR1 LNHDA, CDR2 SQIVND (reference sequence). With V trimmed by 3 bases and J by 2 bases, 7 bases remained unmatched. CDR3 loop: CASSIQPTGTGNTIYF. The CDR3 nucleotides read TGTGCCAGTAGTATCCAACCGACAGGGACTGGAAACACCATATATTTT.

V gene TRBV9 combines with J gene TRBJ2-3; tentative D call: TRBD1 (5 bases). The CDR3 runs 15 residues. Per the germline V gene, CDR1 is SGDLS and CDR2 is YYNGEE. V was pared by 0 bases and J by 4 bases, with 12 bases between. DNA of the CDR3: TGTGCCAGCAGCGTAGGAATAAAGGGGTCAGATACGCAGTATTTT. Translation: CASSVGIKGSDTQYF.

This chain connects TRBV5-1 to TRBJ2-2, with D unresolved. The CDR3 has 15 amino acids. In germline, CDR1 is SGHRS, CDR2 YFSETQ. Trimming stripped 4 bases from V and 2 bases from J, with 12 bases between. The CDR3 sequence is CASSPYRTNTGELFF. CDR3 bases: TGCGCCAGCAGCCCCTACCGAACCAACACCGGGGAGCTGTTTTTT.

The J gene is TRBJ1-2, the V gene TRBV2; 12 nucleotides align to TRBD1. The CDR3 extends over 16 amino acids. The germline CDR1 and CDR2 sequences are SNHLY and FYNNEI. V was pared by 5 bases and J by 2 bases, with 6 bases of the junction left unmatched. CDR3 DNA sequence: TGTGCCAGCAGTTCGGGACAGGGGGCAGTAAACTATGGCTACACCTTC. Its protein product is CASSSGQGAVNYGYTF.

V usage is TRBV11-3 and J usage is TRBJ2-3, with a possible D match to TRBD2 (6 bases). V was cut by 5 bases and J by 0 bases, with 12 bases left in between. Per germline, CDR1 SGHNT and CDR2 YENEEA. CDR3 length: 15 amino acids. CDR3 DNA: TGTGCCAGCAGCCCCCGGGACTCTAGCACAGATACGCAGTATTTT. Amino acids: CASSPRDSSTDTQYF.

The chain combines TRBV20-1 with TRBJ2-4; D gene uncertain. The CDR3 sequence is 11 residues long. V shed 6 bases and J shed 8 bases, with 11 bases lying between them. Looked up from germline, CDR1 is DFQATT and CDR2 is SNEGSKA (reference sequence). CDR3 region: CSAPLGDIQYF. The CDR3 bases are TGCAGTGCCCCCCTTGGGGACATTCAGTACTTC.

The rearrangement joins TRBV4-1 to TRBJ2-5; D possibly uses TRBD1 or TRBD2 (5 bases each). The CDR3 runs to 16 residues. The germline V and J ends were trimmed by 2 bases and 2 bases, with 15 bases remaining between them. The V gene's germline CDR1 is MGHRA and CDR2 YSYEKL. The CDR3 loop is CASSQRGWGLQETQYF. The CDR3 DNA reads TGCGCCAGCAGCCAACGGGGCTGGGGGTTACAAGAGACCCAGTACTTC.

CDR3 coding DNA: TGTGCCAGTAGTGCCAGCGGGAGGGCCCTCTTAGCCAAAAACATTCAGTACTTC. Translating it yields CASSASGRALLAKNIQYF. This chain joins TRBV19 and TRBJ2-4; 10 bases map to TRBD2. CDR3 size: 18 residues. Germline V lookup: CDR1 LNHDA, CDR2 SQIVND (reference sequence). Germline trimming cut 5 bases from V and 0 bases from J; bases unmatched to any gene: 10.

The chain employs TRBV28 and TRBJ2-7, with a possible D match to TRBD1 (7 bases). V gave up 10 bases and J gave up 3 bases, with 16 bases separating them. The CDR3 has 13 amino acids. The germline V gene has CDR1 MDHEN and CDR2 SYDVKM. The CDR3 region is CATEPQGGYEQYF. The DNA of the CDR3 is TGTGCCACCGAACCCCAGGGGGGCTACGAGCAGTACTTC.

CDR3 DNA sequence: TGTGCCAACAGGGGGCGCGGCACCGGGGAGCTGTTTTTT. It encodes CANRGRGTGELFF. V and J are TRBV2 and TRBJ2-2; 9 bases map to TRBD1. The CDR3 contains 13 residues. V lost 10 bases to trimming and J lost 4 bases; unmatched junction nucleotides: 4. Looked up from germline, CDR1 is SNHLY and CDR2 is FYNNEI.

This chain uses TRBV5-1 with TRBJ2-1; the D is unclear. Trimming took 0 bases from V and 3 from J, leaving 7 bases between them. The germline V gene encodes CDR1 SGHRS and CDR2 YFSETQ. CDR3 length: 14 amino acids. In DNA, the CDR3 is TGCGCCAGCAGCTTGGCCCAGGTCTACAATGAGCAGTTCTTC. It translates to CASSLAQVYNEQFF.

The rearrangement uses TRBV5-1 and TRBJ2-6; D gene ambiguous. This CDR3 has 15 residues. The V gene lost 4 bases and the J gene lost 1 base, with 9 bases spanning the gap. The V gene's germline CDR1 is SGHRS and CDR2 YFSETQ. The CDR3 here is CASSKVGSGANVLTF. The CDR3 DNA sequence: TGCGCCAGCAGCAAAGTCGGGTCTGGGGCCAACGTCCTGACTTTC.

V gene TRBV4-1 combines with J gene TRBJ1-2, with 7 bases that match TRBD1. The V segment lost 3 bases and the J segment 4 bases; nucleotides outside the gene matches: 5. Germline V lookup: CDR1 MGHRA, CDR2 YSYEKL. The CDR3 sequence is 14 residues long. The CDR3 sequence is CASSQVTGSYGYTF. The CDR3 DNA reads TGCGCCAGCAGCCAGGTGACAGGGAGCTATGGCTACACCTTC.

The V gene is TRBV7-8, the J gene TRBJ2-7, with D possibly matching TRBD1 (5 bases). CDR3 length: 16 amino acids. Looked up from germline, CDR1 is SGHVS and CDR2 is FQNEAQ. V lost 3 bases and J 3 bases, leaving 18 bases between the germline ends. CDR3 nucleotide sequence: TGTGCCAGCAGCTTCGGGTACGGAAGGGGTGGCTACGAGCAGTACTTC. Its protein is CASSFGYGRGGYEQYF.

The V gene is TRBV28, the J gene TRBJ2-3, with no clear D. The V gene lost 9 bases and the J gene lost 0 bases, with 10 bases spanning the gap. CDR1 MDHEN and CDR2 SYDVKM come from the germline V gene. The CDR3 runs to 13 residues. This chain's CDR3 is CASNPQSTDTQYF. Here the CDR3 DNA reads TGTGCCAGTAACCCGCAAAGCACAGATACGCAGTATTTT.

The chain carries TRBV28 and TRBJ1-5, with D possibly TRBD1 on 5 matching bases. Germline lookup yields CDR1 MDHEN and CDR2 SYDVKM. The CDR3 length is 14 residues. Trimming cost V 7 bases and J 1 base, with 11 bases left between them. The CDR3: CASKGIQSNQPQHF. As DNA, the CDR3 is TGTGCCAGCAAGGGGATCCAAAGCAATCAGCCCCAGCATTTT. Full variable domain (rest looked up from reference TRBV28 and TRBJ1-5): DVKVTQSSRYLVKRTGEKVFLECVQDMDHENMFWYRQDPGLGLRLIYFSYDVKMKEKGDIPEGYSVSREKKERFSLILESASTNQTSMYLCASKGIQSNQPQHFGDGTRLSIL.

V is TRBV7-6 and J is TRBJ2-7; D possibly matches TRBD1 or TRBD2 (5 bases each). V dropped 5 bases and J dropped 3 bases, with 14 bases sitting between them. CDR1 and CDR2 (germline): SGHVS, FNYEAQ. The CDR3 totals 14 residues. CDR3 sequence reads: CASSPRGGNYEQYF. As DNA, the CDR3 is TGTGCCAGCAGCCCCCGGGGCGGAAACTACGAGCAGTACTTC.

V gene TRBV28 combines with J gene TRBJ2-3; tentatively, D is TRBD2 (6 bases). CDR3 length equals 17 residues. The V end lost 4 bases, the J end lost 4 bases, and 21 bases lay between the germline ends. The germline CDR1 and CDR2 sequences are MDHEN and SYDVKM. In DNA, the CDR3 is TGTGCCAGCAGTTGGACGGGACTTAACCCCCGCGCAGATACGCAGTATTTT. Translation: CASSWTGLNPRADTQYF. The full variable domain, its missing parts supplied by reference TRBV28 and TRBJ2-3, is DVKVTQSSRYLVKRTGEKVFLECVQDMDHENMFWYRQDPGLGLRLIYFSYDVKMKEKGDIPEGYSVSREKKERFSLILESASTNQTSMYLCASSWTGLNPRADTQYFGPGTRLTVL.

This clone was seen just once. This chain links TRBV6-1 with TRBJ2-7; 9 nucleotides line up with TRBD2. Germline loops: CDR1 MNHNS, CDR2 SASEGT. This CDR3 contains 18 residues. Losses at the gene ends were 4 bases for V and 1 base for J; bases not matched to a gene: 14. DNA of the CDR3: TGTGCCAGCAGTGCGGTGGGTTCCGGGACTAGCTTTTCCTACGAGCAGTACTTC. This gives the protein CASSAVGSGTSFSYEQYF.

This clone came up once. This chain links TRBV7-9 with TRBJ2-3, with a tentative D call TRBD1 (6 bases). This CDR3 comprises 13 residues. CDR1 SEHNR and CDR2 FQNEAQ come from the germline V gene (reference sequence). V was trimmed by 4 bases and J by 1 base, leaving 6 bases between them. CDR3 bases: TGTGCCAGCAGCTGGACAGGCACAGATACGCAGTATTTT. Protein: CASSWTGTDTQYF.

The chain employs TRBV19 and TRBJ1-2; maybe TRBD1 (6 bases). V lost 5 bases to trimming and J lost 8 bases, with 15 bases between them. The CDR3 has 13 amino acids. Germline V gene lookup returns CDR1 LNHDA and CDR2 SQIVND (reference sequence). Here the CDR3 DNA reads TGTGCCAGTAGTTGGGGGCAGGGCACGGGCTACACCTTC. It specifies CASSWGQGTGYTF.